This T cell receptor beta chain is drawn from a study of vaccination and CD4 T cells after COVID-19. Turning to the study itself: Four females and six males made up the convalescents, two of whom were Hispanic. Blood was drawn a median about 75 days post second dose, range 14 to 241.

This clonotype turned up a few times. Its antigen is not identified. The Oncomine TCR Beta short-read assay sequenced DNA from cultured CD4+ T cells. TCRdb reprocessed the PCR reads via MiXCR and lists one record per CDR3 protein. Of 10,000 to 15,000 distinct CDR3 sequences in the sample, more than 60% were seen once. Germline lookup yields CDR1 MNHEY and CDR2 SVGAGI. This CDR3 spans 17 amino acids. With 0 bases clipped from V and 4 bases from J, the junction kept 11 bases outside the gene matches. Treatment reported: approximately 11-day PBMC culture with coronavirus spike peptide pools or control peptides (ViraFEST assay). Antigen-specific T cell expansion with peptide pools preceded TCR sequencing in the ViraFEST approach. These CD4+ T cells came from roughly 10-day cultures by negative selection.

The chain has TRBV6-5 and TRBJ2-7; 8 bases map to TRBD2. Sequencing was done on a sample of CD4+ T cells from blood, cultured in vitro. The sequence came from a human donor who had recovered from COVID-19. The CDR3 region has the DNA TGTGCCAGCAGTTACTCGTTTGGGGCGGGGGGATTTTACGAGCAGTACTTC. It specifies CASSYSFGAGGFYEQYF.